This T cell receptor (beta chain) derives from a study of blood T cell repertoires in COVID-19. V gave up 3 bases and J gave up 8 bases; unmatched junction bases: 29. The CDR3 is 22 residues long. Germline CDR1 and CDR2: LNHDA and SQIVND (reference sequence). In the original processing: Quantification of nucleated cells was approximated via reference gene primer amplification. TCRdb keeps only in-frame clones here, not all; method: immunoSEQ multiplex PCR. The D gene and trimming were derived from the DNA, and the V and J assignments and clone size from that table. The table shows 390,000 or so clones, with 70% to 90% occurring only once. This clone was detected only once.

The receptor was isolated from a woman aged 25 to 39 with active or convalescent COVID-19. The specimen was peripheral blood. The chain couples TRBV19 to TRBJ1-5; 9 nucleotides agree with TRBD1. The DNA of the CDR3 is TGTGCCAGTAGTATGACAGTACCCGGGACAGGGTTCCATCCGGAGGTGGGTGAGCCCCAGCATTTT. It codes for CASSMTVPGTGFHPEVGEPQHF.